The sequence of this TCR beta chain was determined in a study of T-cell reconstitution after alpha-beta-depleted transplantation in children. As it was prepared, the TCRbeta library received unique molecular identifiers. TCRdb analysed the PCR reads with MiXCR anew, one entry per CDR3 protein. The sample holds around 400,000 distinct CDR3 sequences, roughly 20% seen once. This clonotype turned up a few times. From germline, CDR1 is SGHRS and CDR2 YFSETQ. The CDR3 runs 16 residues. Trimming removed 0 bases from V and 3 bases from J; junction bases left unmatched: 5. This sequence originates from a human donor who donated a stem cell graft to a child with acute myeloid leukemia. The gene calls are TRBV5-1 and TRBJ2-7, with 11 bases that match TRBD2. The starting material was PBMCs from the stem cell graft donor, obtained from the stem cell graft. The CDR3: CASSLGPGLADYEQYF. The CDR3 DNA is TGCGCCAGCAGCTTGGGGCCGGGACTAGCGGACTACGAGCAGTACTTC.